A single sample is the source of the 30 T cell receptor beta chains below, sequenced in a study of T cells in women clearing cervical HPV infection (dated 2018 in TCRdb). The library relied on the immunoSEQ multiplex PCR assay. This immuneACCESS table, as held by TCRdb, lists in-frame sequences with V and J called but not all clones. Of the missing ones, under half trace to an unresolved V gene in checked studies; the others have no known cause. The sample table on file contains 46,000 or so clones. Less than 40% of the sample lies in the top ten. Input material: blood buffy coat. Source of these receptors: a woman between 18 and 70 years old with a cervical HPV16 infection that either progressed to CIN3+ or cleared (not recorded which).

To note about this clone: The read is 3 residues too short to cover the CDR3 end, so that end is filled in from the germline J gene. The chain links TRBV20-1 to TRBJ2-3; 8 positions match TRBD2. The CDR3 covers 12 residues. Per the germline V gene, CDR1 is DFQATT and CDR2 is SNEGSKA (reference sequence). The V gene end was trimmed by 8 bases and the J gene end by 1 base; junction bases not matched to a gene: 2. The part of the CDR3 DNA that was read is TGCAGTTTGACTAGCGGCACAGATACG. Translation: CSLTSGTDT. The whole CDR3 sequence is CSLTSGTDTQYF.

Notes on this clone: The read terminates 3 residues before the CDR3 end, so the remaining end is supplied by the germline J gene. V usage is TRBV5-1 and J usage is TRBJ2-7, with D maybe TRBD1 (6 bases). The V and J ends lost 1 base and 3 bases respectively, with 26 bases between them. CDR3 size: 19 residues. Germline values: CDR1 SGHRS, CDR2 YFSETQ. CDR3 in amino acids: CASSLFPLSGGSLLYEQYF. Incomplete CDR3 DNA: TGCGCCAGCAGCTTGTTCCCCCTCAGTGGGGGCAGTCTCCTCTACGAG.

Note on this clone: The missing CDR3 end, 3 residues past where the read stops, is filled in from the germline J gene. This rearrangement joins TRBV7-2 to TRBJ1-4, with D possibly matching TRBD1 (6 bases). There are 12 residues in the CDR3. Germline V gene sequence: CDR1 SGHTA, CDR2 FQGNSA. CDR3 region: CASSKETGRLFF. CDR3 DNA (partial): TGTGCCAGCAGCAAGGAGACAGGACGA.

Note on this clone: The DNA ends 3 residues before the CDR3 does, and the rest of the CDR3 is filled in from the germline J gene. The J gene is TRBJ2-2, the V gene TRBV7-6; TRBD2 aligns across 14 bases. Germline assignment: CDR1 SGHVS and CDR2 FNYEAQ. The CDR3 covers 18 residues. The V and J ends lost 4 bases and 3 bases, in that order; junction bases with no gene match: 7. The sequenced part of the CDR3 DNA is TGTGCCAGCAGCTCTTCGACTAGCGGGAGGGGATACACCGGGGAG. Translation: CASSSSTSGRGYTGE. The entire CDR3 is CASSSSTSGRGYTGELFF. Full variable domain (remainder filled in from reference TRBV7-6 and TRBJ2-2): GAGVSQSPRYKVTKRGQDVALRCDPISGHVSLYWYRQALGQGPEFLTYFNYEAQQDKSGLPNDRFSAERPEGSISTLTIQRTEQRDSAMYRCASSSSTSGRGYTGELFFGEGSRLTVL.

A note on this clone: Read data end 3 residues before the CDR3 end; the end is taken from the germline J gene. The chain uses TRBV7-9 and TRBJ1-2; 10 nucleotides line up with TRBD1. CDR3 size: 14 residues. CDR1 is SEHNR and CDR2 is FQNEAQ in the germline V gene (reference sequence). The CDR3 bases that were read are TGTGCCAGCAGCTCCCAATGGACAGGGGGAGGC. This sequence encodes CASSSQWTGGG. The entire CDR3 reads CASSSQWTGGGYTF.

Note on this clone: The read stops 3 residues short of the end of the CDR3; the missing end is completed from the germline J gene. The genes are TRBV5-4 and TRBJ1-3; 7 bases fit TRBD1. Looked up from germline, CDR1 is SGHNT and CDR2 is YYREEE (reference sequence). V shed 1 base, J shed 5 bases, and the junction held 6 bases outside the gene matches. This CDR3 region has 15 residues. CDR3 residues: CASSLSEGARNTIYF. Incomplete CDR3 DNA: TGTGCCAGCAGCTTGTCGGAGGGGGCAAGAAACACC.

On this clone: From the germline J gene comes the end of the CDR3, since the read stops 3 residues before it. V gene TRBV30 combines with J gene TRBJ1-2; 7 bases line up with TRBD1. The CDR3 is 13 residues long. Losses at the gene ends were 3 bases for V and 3 bases for J; bases not matched to a gene: 4. Germline values: CDR1 GTSNPN, CDR2 SVGIG (reference sequence). CDR3 DNA (partial): TGTGCCTGGAGGGAGGGGGCCTACTATGGC. It codes for CAWREGAYYG. The full CDR3 protein reads CAWREGAYYGYTF.

On this clone: The read terminates 3 residues ahead of where the CDR3 ends, so the germline J gene completes it. The chain carries TRBV2 and TRBJ1-4, with 8 bases lining up with TRBD1. CDR1 SNHLY and CDR2 FYNNEI come from the germline V gene. There are 13 residues in the CDR3. Incomplete CDR3 DNA: TGTGCCAGAACAGGGGGGAAGGCCAACGTA. Encoded protein: CARTGGKANV. The complete CDR3 sequence is CARTGGKANVLFF.

In regard to this clone: The CDR3 end lies 3 residues beyond the end of the read and is filled in from the germline J gene. This rearrangement joins TRBV18 to TRBJ1-2; perhaps TRBD1 as D (5 bases). Germline assignment: CDR1 KGHSH and CDR2 LQKENI. This CDR3 contains 15 residues. CDR3: CASSPGTTSVYDYTF. The CDR3 DNA, read in part, is TGTGCCAGCTCACCGGGGACGACTAGCGTCTACGAC.

Turning to this clone: The read ends 3 residues early relative to the CDR3; the germline J gene fills the gap. The chain combines TRBV11-1 with TRBJ2-3, with 8 bases matching TRBD2. The germline V gene encodes CDR1 SGHAT and CDR2 FQDESV (reference sequence). The CDR3 runs to 15 residues. The DNA read from the CDR3 is TGTGCCAGCAGCTTCCCCGGGACTAGTGATGAGACG. Protein: CASSFPGTSDET. Given in full, the CDR3 is CASSFPGTSDETQYF.

As to this clone: The CDR3 end lies 3 residues beyond the end of the read and is filled in from the germline J gene. Other DNA sequences within the sample encode an identical CDR3. V usage is TRBV7-9 and J usage is TRBJ1-3, with TRBD1 as a possible D gene (5 bases). The length of the CDR3 is 14 residues. Germline V gene data show CDR1 as SEHNR and CDR2 as FQNEAQ (reference sequence). This CDR3 reads CASSLDQGGSAIYF. The CDR3 DNA, read in part, is TGTGCCAGCAGCTTAGACCAGGGAGGGAGCGCC.

Of note for this clone: The read terminates 3 residues before the CDR3 end, so the remaining end is supplied by the germline J gene. The genes are TRBV14 and TRBJ2-2; 10 bases fit TRBD1. Per the germline V gene, CDR1 is SGHDN and CDR2 is FVKESK. This CDR3 contains 16 residues. The CDR3 bases that were read are TGTGCCAGCAGCCAAGGGGACAGGGGCGTTAATGAAAAG. This gives the protein CASSQGDRGVNEK. The complete CDR3 protein is CASSQGDRGVNEKLFF.

Of note for this clone: The read terminates 3 residues before the CDR3 end, so the remaining end is supplied by the germline J gene. This chain joins TRBV4-2 and TRBJ2-3, with 11 positions matching TRBD2. The junction had 3 bases not matched to a gene; V was cut back by 0 bases and J by 1 base. CDR3 length: 17 amino acids. Germline V lookup: CDR1 LGHNA, CDR2 YNFKEQ. CDR3 loop: CASSQELAGGGTDTQYF. Partial CDR3 DNA: TGTGCCAGCAGCCAAGAATTAGCGGGAGGGGGCACAGATACG.

About this clone: The read gets to within 3 residues of the CDR3 end, and the germline J gene fills in the rest. The chain carries TRBV18 and TRBJ2-7; 11 nucleotides agree with TRBD2. The CDR3 is 15 residues long. Unmatched junction bases numbered 5, after V lost 3 bases and J lost 4 bases. The germline gives CDR1 KGHSH, CDR2 LQKENI. The CDR3 DNA, read in part, is TGTGCCAGCTCACCGTTAGCGGGAGGGGGATACGAG. It codes for CASSPLAGGGYE. Given in full, the CDR3 is CASSPLAGGGYEQYF.

The CDR3 protein is CSVIITGELFF. Partial CDR3 DNA: TGCAGCGTTATTATCACCGGGGAG. The V call is TRBV29-1, the J call TRBJ2-2, with D uncertain. The CDR3 end is not reached by the read, which stops 3 residues before it; the germline J gene fills it in. The CDR3 is made up of 11 amino acids. Trimming took off 5 bases at V and 4 bases at J, with 5 bases between the two ends. From germline, CDR1 is SQVTM and CDR2 ANQGSEA.

In the case of this clone: The read finishes 3 residues shy of the CDR3 end, and the germline J gene is used to complete it. J is TRBJ1-2 and V is TRBV11-3, with 7 bases lining up with TRBD1. J gave up 4 bases and V 6 bases, and 5 bases lay outside the gene matches. The CDR3 covers 13 residues. Per the germline V gene, CDR1 is SGHNT and CDR2 is YENEEA. This CDR3 reads CASSQGQTYGYTF. The DNA read from the CDR3 is TGTGCCAGCAGTCAGGGACAGACCTATGGC.

With respect to this clone: The read ends 3 residues shy of where the CDR3 ends; the end is completed using the germline J gene. This chain uses TRBV20-1 with TRBJ2-7; tentative D call: TRBD2 (6 bases). The CDR3 length is 13 residues. The germline V gene encodes CDR1 DFQATT and CDR2 SNEGSKA (reference sequence). The V gene lost 4 bases and the J gene lost 6 bases, with 16 bases spanning the gap. CDR3 DNA, as far as it was read: TGCAGTGCTACGAGACTAGTCCTCCGCGAG. Its translation is CSATRLVLRE. The CDR3 reads in full as CSATRLVLREQYF.

For this clone: The sequence runs out 3 residues before the end of the CDR3; the remainder is reconstructed from the germline J gene. The genes are TRBV7-3 and TRBJ1-6, with unresolved D. Trimming stripped 1 base from V and 8 bases from J, with 6 bases between. CDR1 is SGHTA and CDR2 is FQGTGA in the germline V gene. CDR3 length: 13 amino acids. CDR3 amino acids: CASSLIVDSPLHF. The CDR3 DNA, read in part, is TGTGCCAGCAGCTTAATAGTCGATTCACCC. Filled out from reference TRBV7-3 and TRBJ1-6, the complete variable domain reads GAGVSQTPSNKVTEKGKYVELRCDPISGHTALYWYRQSLGQGPEFLIYFQGTGAADDSGLPNDRFFAVRPEGSVSTLKIQRTERGDSAVYLCASSLIVDSPLHFGNGTRLTVT.

As to this clone: The sequenced fragment ends 3 residues before the CDR3 boundary, so the rest is inferred from the germline J gene. The chain has TRBV30 and TRBJ2-7; D is unresolved. Germline loops: CDR1 GTSNPN, CDR2 SVGIG (reference sequence). V was shortened by 1 base and J by 1 base, with 5 bases between the two germline ends. The CDR3 covers 12 residues. The CDR3 bases that were read are TGTGCCTGGAGTGGCGGATCCTACGAG. Amino acid sequence: CAWSGGSYE. The entire CDR3 reads CAWSGGSYEQYF.

To note about this clone: The CDR3 end lies 3 residues beyond the end of the read and is filled in from the germline J gene. The rearrangement uses TRBV2 and TRBJ1-2; D gene ambiguous. The CDR3 has 15 residues. Germline CDR1 SNHLY, CDR2 FYNNEI. CDR3 protein: CASSEVAGGIETYTF. The CDR3 DNA, read in part, is TGTGCCAGCAGTGAAGTTGCGGGAGGGATAGAGACC.

With respect to this clone: The read halts 3 residues ahead of the CDR3 end, with the missing end drawn from the germline J gene. This chain connects TRBV18 to TRBJ2-7; D remains unclear. The CDR3 sequence is 11 residues long. The germline gives CDR1 KGHSH, CDR2 LQKENI. With 3 bases removed from V and 4 bases from J, the gap between germline ends came to 4 bases. CDR3 sequence: CASSPKYEQYF. The sequenced CDR3 bases are TGTGCCAGCTCACCTAAATACGAG. Variable domain in full (rest from reference TRBV18 and TRBJ2-7): NAGVMQNPRHLVRRRGQEARLRCSPMKGHSHVYWYRQLPEEGLKFMVYLQKENIIDESGMPKERFSAEFPKEGPSILRIQQVVRGDSAAYFCASSPKYEQYFGPGTRLTVT.

As for this clone: The read terminates 3 residues ahead of where the CDR3 ends, so the germline J gene completes it. The chain combines TRBV7-2 with TRBJ2-3; D possibly corresponds to TRBD2 (6 bases). Germline V gene lookup returns CDR1 SGHTA and CDR2 FQGNSA. The CDR3 extends over 13 amino acids. The CDR3 loop reads CASSLKGSGTQYF. The covered CDR3 bases are TGTGCCAGCAGCTTAAAAGGGAGCGGGACG.

A note on this clone: Read sequence stops 3 residues before the CDR3 end, and the germline J gene provides the missing end. This rearrangement joins TRBV29-1 to TRBJ2-7; possibly TRBD1 for D (6 bases). The CDR3 length is 14 residues. The germline CDR1 and CDR2 sequences are SQVTM and ANQGSEA. V lost 8 bases and J lost 3, with 20 bases in between. The DNA read from the CDR3 is TGCAGCCCGTCCAGACAGGAAGCCGTCTACGAG. Translation gives CSPSRQEAVYE. The full CDR3 protein is CSPSRQEAVYEQYF.

Worth noting for this clone: The CDR3 extends 3 residues past the end of the read, so its final part is completed from the germline J gene. The V call is TRBV4-2, the J call TRBJ2-3; 13 bases are a match to TRBD2. This CDR3 is 15 amino acids long. Losses at the gene ends were 0 bases for V and 8 bases for J; bases not matched to a gene: 2. Germline assignment: CDR1 LGHNA and CDR2 YNFKEQ. The sequenced part of the CDR3 DNA is TGTGCCAGCAGCCAAGATTGGACTAGCGGGGGTACG. Its translation is CASSQDWTSGGT. The entire CDR3 protein reads CASSQDWTSGGTQYF.

This CDR3 is CASSTGLAGTEQFF. The sequenced part of the CDR3 DNA is TGTGCCAGCAGCACGGGACTAGCGGGGACTGAG. The chain combines TRBV5-6 with TRBJ2-1; 13 bases line up with TRBD2. The missing CDR3 end, 3 residues past where the read stops, is filled in from the germline J gene. Germline V gene sequence: CDR1 SGHDT, CDR2 YYEEEE. V lost 4 bases to trimming and J lost 9 bases; unmatched junction nucleotides: 4. The CDR3 covers 14 residues.

To note about this clone: The read terminates 3 residues before the CDR3 end, so the remaining end is supplied by the germline J gene. The V call is TRBV5-1, the J call TRBJ1-4; D may be TRBD1 (5 bases). CDR1 and CDR2 from the germline V gene are SGHRS and YFSETQ. The CDR3 has 16 residues. CDR3 DNA (partial): TGCGCCAGCAGCTTATTACAGCCCTCTGGGGCCAACGTA. This encodes CASSLLQPSGANV. The full CDR3 protein is CASSLLQPSGANVLFF.

In regard to this clone: The CDR3 end lies 3 residues beyond the end of the read and is filled in from the germline J gene. The chain carries TRBV7-2 and TRBJ2-4, with a tentative D call TRBD2 (6 bases). In germline, CDR1 is SGHTA, CDR2 FQGNSA. CDR3 length: 17 residues. Trimming took 0 bases from V and 0 from J, leaving 12 bases between them. This chain's CDR3 is CASSLAPSGSAKNIQYF. The part of the CDR3 DNA that was read is TGTGCCAGCAGCTTAGCGCCCAGCGGGTCAGCCAAAAACATT.

CDR3 residues: CASSYDLLQGFDEQFF. The DNA read from the CDR3 is TGTGCCAGCAGTTATGACCTTCTCCAGGGGTTCGATGAG. The chain employs TRBV6-2 or TRBV6-3 and TRBJ2-1; TRBD1 is a possible D gene (6 bases). The CDR3 end lies 3 residues beyond the end of the read and is filled in from the germline J gene. V was clipped by 3 bases and J by 8 bases, with 20 bases between them. Per germline, CDR1 MNHEY and CDR2 SVGEGT. CDR3 size: 16 residues.

CDR3 DNA, as far as it was read: TGTGCCTGGAGTACCGGAGGGGCAGGTGGAGGC. Protein product: CAWSTGGAGGG. The full CDR3 protein is CAWSTGGAGGGYTF. The chain employs TRBV30 and TRBJ1-2, with D maybe TRBD1 (5 bases). The read is 3 residues too short to cover the CDR3 end, so that end is filled in from the germline J gene. The length of the CDR3 is 14 residues. Per the germline V gene, CDR1 is GTSNPN and CDR2 is SVGIG (reference sequence).

Concerning this clone itself: Read coverage stops 3 residues before the CDR3 terminus; the germline J gene supplies the remainder. This chain uses TRBV7-9 with TRBJ1-1; tentative D call: TRBD1 (6 bases). The CDR3 loop spans 12 amino acids. Trimming left V 11 bases short and J 4 bases short, with 14 bases between. Germline lookup yields CDR1 SEHNR and CDR2 FQNEAQ (reference sequence). CDR3 DNA (partial): TGTGCCGCGGGGGGCTGGGGCACTGAA. It translates to CAAGGWGTE. The whole CDR3 is CAAGGWGTEAFF.